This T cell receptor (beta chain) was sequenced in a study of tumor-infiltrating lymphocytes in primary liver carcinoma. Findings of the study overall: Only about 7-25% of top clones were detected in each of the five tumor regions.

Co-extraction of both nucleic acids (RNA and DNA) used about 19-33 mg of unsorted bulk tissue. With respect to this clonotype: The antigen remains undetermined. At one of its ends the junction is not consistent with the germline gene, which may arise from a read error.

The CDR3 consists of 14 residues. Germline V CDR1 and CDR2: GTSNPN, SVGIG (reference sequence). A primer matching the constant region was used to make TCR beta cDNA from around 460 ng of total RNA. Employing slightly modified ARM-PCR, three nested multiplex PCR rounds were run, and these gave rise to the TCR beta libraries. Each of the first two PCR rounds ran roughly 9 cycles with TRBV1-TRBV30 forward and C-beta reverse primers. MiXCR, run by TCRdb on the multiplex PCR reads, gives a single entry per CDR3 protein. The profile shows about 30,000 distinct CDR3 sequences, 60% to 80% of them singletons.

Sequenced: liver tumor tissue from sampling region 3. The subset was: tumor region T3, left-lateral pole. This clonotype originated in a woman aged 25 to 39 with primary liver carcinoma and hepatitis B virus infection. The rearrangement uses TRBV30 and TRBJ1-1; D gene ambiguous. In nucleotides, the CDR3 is TGCGCCTGGAATCCGGACCACGGCCCCTTAGAAGTTTTCTTT. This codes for CAWNPDHGPLEVFF.